The rows below give T cell receptor beta chains drawn from one sample of a study of cytomegalovirus exposure and HLA in healthy donors. Method: immunoSEQ multiplex PCR; TCRdb's copy keeps in-frame clones and lacks some. In the table there are 82,000 or so clones, roughly 93% of which are singletons. The specimen sequenced was PBMCs. The source of these receptors is a man aged 18 to 29 in good health and CMV-seronegative. Each CDR3 is given with its conserved first and last residue. D genes are given only for firm matches. The size entry is marked missing in some rows and otherwise reads once, few, many or a size class.

>TRBV5-4|-|-|TRBJ2-5
CASSLKLAGVETQYF
TGTGCCAGCAGCTTGAAATTGGCAGGGGTAGAGACCCAGTACTTC
>TRBV19|-|once|TRBJ1-4
CASRPDSLNEKLFF
TGTGCCAGTCGACCGGACAGCCTTAATGAAAAACTGTTTTTT
>TRBV19|-|-|TRBJ2-1
CASSTYNLNEQFF
TGTGCCAGTAGTACCTATAACTTGAATGAGCAGTTCTTC
>TRBV11-3|-|-|TRBJ2-2
CASSLAIQGNTGELFF
TGTGCCAGCAGCTTAGCTATCCAGGGGAACACCGGGGAGCTGTTTTTT
>TRBV7-9|-|-|TRBJ2-5
CASSLRSTETQYF
TGTGCCAGCAGCTTACGGAGTACGGAGACCCAGTACTTC
>TRBV19|TRBD1|-|TRBJ1-5
CASSPPDRGNQPQHF
TGTGCCAGTAGTCCCCCCGACAGGGGTAATCAGCCCCAGCATTTT
>TRBV5-4|-|-|TRBJ2-7
CASSSASTYEQYF
TGTGCCAGCAGCAGTGCAAGCACCTACGAGCAGTACTTC
>TRBV7-8|TRBD1|-|TRBJ1-2
CASIRDRGAGGYTF
TGTGCCAGCATCAGGGACAGGGGGGCGGGAGGCTACACCTTC
>TRBV7-9|TRBD2|once|TRBJ2-1
CASRSLAGGRDEQFF
TGTGCCAGCAGGTCCCTAGCGGGAGGGAGAGATGAGCAGTTCTTC
>TRBV19|-|few|TRBJ1-5
CASSAGAGSQPQHF
TGTGCCAGTAGTGCGGGGGCCGGGTCTCAGCCCCAGCATTTT
>TRBV5-5|-|-|TRBJ2-7
CASSDSESSYEQYF
TGTGCCAGCAGCGACAGCGAAAGCTCCTACGAGCAGTACTTC
>TRBV4-1|-|-|TRBJ2-7
CASSQATLLGGTYEQYF
TGCGCCAGCAGCCAAGCTACCTTGTTGGGAGGAACCTACGAGCAGTACTTC
>TRBV28|TRBD1|-|TRBJ2-2
CASRTGGTGELFF
TGTGCCAGCAGGACAGGGGGCACCGGGGAGCTGTTTTTT
>TRBV14|-|-|TRBJ2-1
CASSQEGDPSYNEQFF
TGTGCCAGCAGCCAAGAGGGAGACCCATCATACAATGAGCAGTTCTTC
>TRBV15|-|-|TRBJ2-6
CATSRTRVSGANVLTF
TGTGCCACCAGCAGAACCAGGGTGTCTGGGGCCAACGTCCTGACTTTC
>TRBV28|TRBD1|-|TRBJ1-2
CASSPPDRGASGYTF
TGTGCCAGCAGTCCCCCGGACAGGGGGGCTAGTGGCTACACCTTC
>TRBV7-9|-|-|TRBJ2-7
CASSLVLAKRYEQYF
TGTGCCAGCAGCTTAGTACTAGCTAAACGCTACGAGCAGTACTTC
>TRBV12-5|-|-|TRBJ2-2
CASGLVLGTTNTGELFF
TGTGCTAGTGGTTTGGTCCTCGGGACAACCAACACCGGGGAGCTGTTTTTT
>TRBV5-8|-|-|TRBJ2-5
CASSARGLGLETQYF
TGTGCCAGCAGCGCGCGGGGACTGGGGTTGGAGACCCAGTACTTC
>TRBV28|-|-|TRBJ2-5
CASSLRGATLETQYF
TGTGCCAGCAGTTTACGGGGAGCCACTTTAGAGACCCAGTACTTC
>TRBV25-1|-|-|TRBJ1-4
CASSDGRAVEKLFF
TGTGCCAGCAGTGATGGCAGGGCAGTTGAAAAACTGTTTTTT
>TRBV13|-|-|TRBJ2-5
CASSLFEETQYF
TGTGCCAGCAGCTTATTCGAAGAGACCCAGTACTTC
>TRBV5-6|-|-|TRBJ1-3
CASSLYGQSSGNTIYF
TGTGCCAGCAGCTTATATGGGCAGTCCTCTGGAAACACCATATATTTT
>TRBV19|-|-|TRBJ2-7
CASSIDQGRPEQYF
TGTGCCAGTAGTATAGATCAGGGGCGCCCCGAGCAGTACTTC
>TRBV11-2|TRBD1|-|TRBJ2-4
CASSSLRDRQNIQYF
TGTGCCAGCAGCTCTCTCCGGGACAGACAAAACATTCAGTACTTC
>TRBV21-1|-|-|TRBJ1-2
CASSKRREDKVRYGYTF
TGTGCCAGCAGCAAAAGACGGGAAGATAAAGTCCGCTATGGCTACACCTTC
>TRBV7-2|TRBD1|-|TRBJ2-2
CASSPRQGWTGELFF
TGTGCCAGCAGCCCAAGACAGGGATGGACCGGGGAGCTGTTTTTT
>TRBV6-5|-|once|TRBJ2-1
CASRTEYYNEQFF
TGTGCCAGCAGGACAGAATATTACAATGAGCAGTTCTTC
>TRBV16|-|-|TRBJ1-2
CASRSGRVNYGYTF
TGTGCCAGCCGCTCAGGCAGGGTTAACTATGGCTACACCTTC
>TRBV12-5|-|-|TRBJ1-2
CASGSDPGGGYTF
TGTGCTAGTGGTTCGGACCCAGGAGGTGGCTACACCTTC
>TRBV6-4|-|-|TRBJ1-5
CASSDGQSQHF
TGTGCCAGCAGTGACGGACAGTCCCAGCATTTT
>TRBV30|-|few|TRBJ1-4
CAWNPQGLGEKLFF
TGTGCCTGGAACCCACAGGGTTTAGGAGAAAAACTGTTTTTT
>TRBV5-1|-|-|TRBJ1-4
CASSISGVTNEKLFF
TGCGCCAGCAGCATATCAGGGGTAACTAATGAAAAACTGTTTTTT
>TRBV4-1|TRBD2|few|TRBJ2-2
CASSQDAGAGELFF
TGCGCCAGCAGCCAAGATGCGGGGGCCGGGGAGCTGTTTTTT
>TRBV7-7|-|-|TRBJ2-2
CASSPDRTNTGELFF
TGTGCTAGCAGCCCGGACAGAACGAACACCGGGGAGCTGTTTTTT
>TRBV30|-|-|TRBJ1-2
CAWSEEDNYGYTF
TGTGCCTGGAGTGAGGAGGACAACTATGGCTACACCTTC
>TRBV7-2|-|-|TRBJ2-7
CASSATDYEQYF
TGTGCCAGCAGCGCGACAGACTACGAGCAGTACTTC
>TRBV4-1|-|-|TRBJ1-6
CASSQSTVGNSPLHF
TGCGCCAGCAGCCAGTCGACAGTAGGAAATTCACCCCTCCACTTT
>TRBV5-4|-|-|TRBJ2-6
CASSPFGGQSSSGANVLTF
TGTGCCAGCAGCCCCTTCGGGGGACAGAGCAGCTCTGGGGCCAACGTCCTGACTTTC
>TRBV5-6|-|-|TRBJ1-1
CASSLSDFRNTEAFF
TGTGCCAGCAGCCTGTCGGACTTCCGGAACACTGAAGCTTTCTTT
>TRBV19|-|-|TRBJ1-2
CASSPRTSTGYTF
TGTGCCAGTAGTCCCCGGACTTCAACAGGCTACACCTTC
>TRBV30|-|-|TRBJ1-3
CAWSGQGTFENTIYF
TGTGCCTGGAGTGGGCAGGGTACATTCGAAAACACCATATATTTT
>TRBV2|-|-|TRBJ1-1
CARRALMNTEAFF
TGTGCCAGGAGAGCTTTAATGAACACTGAAGCTTTCTTT
>TRBV4-1|-|once|TRBJ2-5
CASSPRPRETQYF
TGCGCCAGCAGCCCCCGTCCGCGGGAGACCCAGTACTTC
>TRBV10-3|-|-|TRBJ2-3
CATQGPQSESTDTQYF
TGTGCCACCCAGGGGCCACAGAGTGAGAGCACAGATACGCAGTATTTT
>TRBV7-9|TRBD1|-|TRBJ2-7
CASNLGTGGHGEQYF
TGTGCCAGCAACCTAGGGACAGGGGGTCATGGCGAGCAGTACTTC
>TRBV5-1|-|-|TRBJ1-2
CASSLGEGRPVYGYTF
TGCGCCAGCAGCTTGGGGGAGGGTAGGCCGGTCTATGGCTACACCTTC
>TRBV7-8|-|-|TRBJ2-7
CASSLAWLTSYEQYF
TGTGCCAGCAGCTTAGCGTGGCTGACTTCCTACGAGCAGTACTTC
>TRBV6-5|-|-|TRBJ1-5
CASSYSRAVNQPQHF
TGTGCCAGCAGTTACTCGAGGGCGGTCAATCAGCCCCAGCATTTT
>TRBV27|-|-|TRBJ1-2
CASSPQGAHYGYTF
TGTGCCAGCAGTCCCCAGGGCGCCCATTATGGCTACACCTTC